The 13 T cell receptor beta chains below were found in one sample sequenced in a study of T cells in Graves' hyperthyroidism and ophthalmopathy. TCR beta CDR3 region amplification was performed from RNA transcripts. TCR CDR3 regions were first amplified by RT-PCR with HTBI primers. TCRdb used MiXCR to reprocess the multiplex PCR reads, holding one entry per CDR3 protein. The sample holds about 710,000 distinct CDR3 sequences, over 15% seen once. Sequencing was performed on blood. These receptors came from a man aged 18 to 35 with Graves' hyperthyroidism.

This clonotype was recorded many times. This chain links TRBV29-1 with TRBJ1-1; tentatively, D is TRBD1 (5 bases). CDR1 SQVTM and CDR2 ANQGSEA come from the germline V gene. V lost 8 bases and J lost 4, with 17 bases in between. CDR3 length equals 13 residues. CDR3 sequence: CSLSGGAGTEAFF. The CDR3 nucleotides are TGCAGCCTCTCCGGTGGGGCGGGCACTGAAGCTTTCTTT.

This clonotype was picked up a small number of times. CDR3 region: CSARFQKGPDTQYF. CDR3 bases: TGCAGTGCTAGATTCCAAAAGGGGCCAGATACGCAGTATTTT. V is TRBV20-1 and J is TRBJ2-3, with TRBD1 as a possible D gene (5 bases). The length of the CDR3 is 14 residues. Germline V CDR1 and CDR2: DFQATT, SNEGSKA (reference sequence). The V end was cut by 2 bases, the J end by 4 bases, with 13 bases between.

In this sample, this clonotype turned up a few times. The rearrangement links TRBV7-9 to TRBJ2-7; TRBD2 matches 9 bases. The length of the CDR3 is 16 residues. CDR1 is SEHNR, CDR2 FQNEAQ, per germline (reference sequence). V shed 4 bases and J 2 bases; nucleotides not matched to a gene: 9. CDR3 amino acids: CASSSTGGRVTYEQYF. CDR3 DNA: TGTGCCAGCAGCTCCACGGGCGGGAGGGTCACCTACGAGCAGTACTTC.

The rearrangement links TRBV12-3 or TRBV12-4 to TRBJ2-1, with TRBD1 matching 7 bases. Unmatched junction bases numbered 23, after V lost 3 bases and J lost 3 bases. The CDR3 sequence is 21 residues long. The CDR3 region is CASSFLPLPNSTGNLYNEQFF. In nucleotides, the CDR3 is TGTGCCAGCAGTTTTCTCCCCCTCCCCAACTCGACAGGGAATCTCTACAATGAGCAGTTCTTC.

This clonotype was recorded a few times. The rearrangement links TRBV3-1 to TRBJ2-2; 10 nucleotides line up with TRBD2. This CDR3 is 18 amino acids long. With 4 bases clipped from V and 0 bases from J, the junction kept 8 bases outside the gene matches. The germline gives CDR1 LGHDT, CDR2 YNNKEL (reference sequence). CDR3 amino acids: CASSPLGLAEANTGELFF. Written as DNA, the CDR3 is TGTGCCAGCAGCCCACTCGGACTAGCGGAGGCGAACACCGGGGAGCTGTTTTTT.

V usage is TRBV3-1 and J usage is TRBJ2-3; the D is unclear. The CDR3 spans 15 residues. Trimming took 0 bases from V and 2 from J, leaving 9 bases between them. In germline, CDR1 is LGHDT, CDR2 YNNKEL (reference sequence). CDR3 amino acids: CASSQDVIHTDTQYF. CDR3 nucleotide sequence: TGTGCCAGCAGCCAAGATGTGATCCACACAGATACGCAGTATTTT.

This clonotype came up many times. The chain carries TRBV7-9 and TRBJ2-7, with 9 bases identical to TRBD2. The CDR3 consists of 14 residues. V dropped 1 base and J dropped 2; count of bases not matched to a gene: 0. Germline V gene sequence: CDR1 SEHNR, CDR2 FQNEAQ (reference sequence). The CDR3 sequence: CASSLGGRAYEQYF. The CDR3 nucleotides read TGTGCCAGCAGCTTAGGCGGGAGGGCCTACGAGCAGTACTTC.

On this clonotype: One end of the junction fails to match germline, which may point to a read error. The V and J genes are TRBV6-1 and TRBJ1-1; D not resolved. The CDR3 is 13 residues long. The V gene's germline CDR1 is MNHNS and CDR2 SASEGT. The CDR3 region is CASSLVKNTEASF. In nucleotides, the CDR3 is TGTGCCAGCAGCCTGGTGAAGAACACTGAAGCTTCCTTT.

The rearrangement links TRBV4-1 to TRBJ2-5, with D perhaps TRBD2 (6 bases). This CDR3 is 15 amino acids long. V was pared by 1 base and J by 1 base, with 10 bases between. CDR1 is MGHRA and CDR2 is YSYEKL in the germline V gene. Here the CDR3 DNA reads TGCGCCAGCAGCCAAGGCCGGGGGACCCAAGAGACCCAGTACTTC. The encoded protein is CASSQGRGTQETQYF.

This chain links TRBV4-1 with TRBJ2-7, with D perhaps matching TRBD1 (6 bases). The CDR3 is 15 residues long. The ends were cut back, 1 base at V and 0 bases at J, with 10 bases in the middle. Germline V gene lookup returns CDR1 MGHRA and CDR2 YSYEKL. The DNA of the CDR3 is TGCGCCAGCAGCCAAGTGGGCAGGGGCTCCTACGAGCAGTACTTC. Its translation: CASSQVGRGSYEQYF.

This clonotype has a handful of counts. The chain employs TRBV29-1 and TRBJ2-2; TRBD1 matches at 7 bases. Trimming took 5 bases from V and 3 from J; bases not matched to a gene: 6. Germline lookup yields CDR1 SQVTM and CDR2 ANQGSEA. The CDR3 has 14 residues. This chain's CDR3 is CSVYWTGDTGELFF. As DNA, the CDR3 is TGCAGCGTTTATTGGACAGGAGACACCGGGGAGCTGTTTTTT.

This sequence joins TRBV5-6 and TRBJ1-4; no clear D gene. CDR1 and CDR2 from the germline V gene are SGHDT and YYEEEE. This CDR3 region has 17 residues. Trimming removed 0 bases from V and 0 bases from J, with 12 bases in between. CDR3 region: CASSLAGVWATNEKLFF. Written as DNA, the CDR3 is TGTGCCAGCAGCTTGGCGGGAGTATGGGCAACTAATGAAAAACTGTTTTTT.

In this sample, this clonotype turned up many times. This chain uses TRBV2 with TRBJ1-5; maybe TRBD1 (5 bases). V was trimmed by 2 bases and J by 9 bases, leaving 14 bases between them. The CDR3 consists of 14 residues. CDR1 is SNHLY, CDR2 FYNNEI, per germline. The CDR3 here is CASSEPGMRGPQHF. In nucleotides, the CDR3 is TGTGCCAGCAGTGAACCAGGGATGCGAGGGCCCCAGCATTTT.